The 28 T cell receptor beta chains reported below all come from one sample, sequenced in a study of cytomegalovirus exposure and HLA in healthy donors. The PCR employed 60 Vbeta primers together with 13 Jbeta primers. Some clones are missing from TCRdb's copy, which holds only in-frame ones; the method was immunoSEQ multiplex PCR. The table shows some 200,000 clones, with around 80% occurring only once. The sample comprised PBMCs. These receptors originate from a woman aged 45-59 years in good health and CMV-seronegative.

This clone was seen a single time. This sequence joins TRBV6-1 and TRBJ2-7, with 11 bases lining up with TRBD2. Germline values: CDR1 MNHNS, CDR2 SASEGT. V gave up 5 bases and J gave up 6 bases; unmatched junction bases: 9. The CDR3 is made up of 15 amino acids. The CDR3 sequence: CASSSSGRASGEQYF. The CDR3 coding sequence is TGTGCCAGCAGTAGTAGCGGGAGGGCCTCAGGCGAGCAGTACTTC.

This clone has just a few counts. V gene TRBV19 combines with J gene TRBJ1-1, with TRBD1 identical over 7 bases. This CDR3 has 16 amino acids. J gave up 1 base and V 0 bases, and 5 bases lay outside the gene matches. Germline loops: CDR1 LNHDA, CDR2 SQIVND (reference sequence). Written as DNA, the CDR3 is TGTGCCAGTAGTATAGATGAGGGACAGCGGAACACTGAAGCTTTCTTT. Encoded protein: CASSIDEGQRNTEAFF.

The chain has TRBV2 and TRBJ1-2, with a weak D call TRBD1 (5 bases). Trimming removed 7 bases from V and 4 bases from J, with 16 bases in between. The CDR3 is made up of 14 amino acids. Germline assignment: CDR1 SNHLY and CDR2 FYNNEI. CDR3 sequence reads: CASTSKQAGYGYTF. CDR3 in DNA: TGTGCCAGCACCTCGAAACAGGCAGGCTATGGCTACACCTTC.

The rearrangement joins TRBV5-5 to TRBJ2-5; 7 bases are a match to TRBD2. The DNA end is more similar to TRBJ2-7, so the J call may be wrong. The germline CDR1 and CDR2 sequences are SGHKS and YYEKEE (reference sequence). This CDR3 region has 16 residues. In DNA form, the CDR3 reads TGTGCCAGCAGTTATTCGGGAGGACTTGACTCCTACGAGCAGTACTTC. This sequence encodes CASSYSGGLDSYEQYF.

The rearrangement links TRBV18 to TRBJ2-5, with 8 bases aligning to TRBD1. This CDR3 has 16 residues. With 3 bases clipped from V and 4 bases from J, the junction kept 10 bases outside the gene matches. The germline V gene has CDR1 KGHSH and CDR2 LQKENI. In DNA form, the CDR3 reads TGTGCCAGCTCACCTCTTCCATTAGGACAGGGAGAGACCCAGTACTTC. Its protein product is CASSPLPLGQGETQYF.

The chain links TRBV2 to TRBJ1-2, with D tentatively TRBD1 (5 bases). Germline V CDR1 and CDR2: SNHLY, FYNNEI. The CDR3 length is 14 residues. Trimming shortened V by 0 bases and J by 11 bases, and 16 bases separated the two germline ends. The CDR3: CASSEALGGTGYTF. In DNA form, the CDR3 reads TGTGCCAGCAGTGAAGCGCTGGGAGGGACTGGGTACACCTTC.

V and J are TRBV12-5 and TRBJ2-7; D may be TRBD1 (5 bases). Trimming removed 4 bases from V and 0 bases from J, with 22 bases in between. Germline values: CDR1 LGHNT, CDR2 FRNRAP. The CDR3 is made up of 18 amino acids. CDR3 residues: CASGSGTASGSLSYEQYF. CDR3 in DNA: TGTGCTAGTGGTTCGGGTACCGCTTCAGGGTCTCTCTCCTACGAGCAGTACTTC. Using reference TRBV12-5 and TRBJ2-7 for the parts outside the CDR3, the full variable domain is DARVTQTPRHKVTEMGQEVTMRCQPILGHNTVFWYRQTMMQGLELLAYFRNRAPLDDSGMPKDRFSAEMPDATLATLKIQPSEPRDSAVYFCASGSGTASGSLSYEQYFGPGTRLTVT.

The genes are TRBV18 and TRBJ2-5; TRBD1 might be the D (7 bases). CDR3 size: 17 residues. Germline V gene lookup returns CDR1 KGHSH and CDR2 LQKENI. V dropped 1 base and J dropped 2 bases, with 17 bases sitting between them. The CDR3 coding sequence is TGTGCCAGCTCACCACAGGGTGGCAGGGGGACTCAAGAGACCCAGTACTTC. It codes for CASSPQGGRGTQETQYF.

The rearrangement links TRBV27 to TRBJ2-7, with 7 bases aligning to TRBD1. CDR3 size: 13 residues. V gave up 5 bases and J gave up 4 bases; unmatched junction bases: 5. The V gene's germline CDR1 is MNHEY and CDR2 SMNVEV (reference sequence). The CDR3: CASSLRQGYEQYF. The CDR3 DNA is TGTGCCAGCAGTCTGAGACAGGGTTACGAGCAGTACTTC.

The gene calls are TRBV7-9 and TRBJ2-3; no clear D gene. V was trimmed by 3 bases and J by 1 base, leaving 14 bases between them. In germline, CDR1 is SEHNR, CDR2 FQNEAQ (reference sequence). This CDR3 has 16 amino acids. The CDR3 sequence is CASSFRTVLRTDTQYF. The DNA for the CDR3 is TGTGCCAGCAGCTTCCGAACGGTGCTACGCACAGATACGCAGTATTTT.

J is TRBJ2-5 and V is TRBV19; TRBD2 aligns across 9 bases. J was trimmed by 5 bases and V by 8 bases; bases with no gene match: 12. This CDR3 region has 15 residues. Germline V gene data show CDR1 as LNHDA and CDR2 as SQIVND (reference sequence). DNA for the CDR3: TGTGCCAGTGGTGTGCGGGGGGGCAAGAGCGAGACCCAGTACTTC. Its protein is CASGVRGGKSETQYF.

The chain carries TRBV7-9 and TRBJ2-7; D possibly corresponds to TRBD2 (6 bases). This CDR3 has 15 residues. Per the germline V gene, CDR1 is SEHNR and CDR2 is FQNEAQ (reference sequence). V lost 5 bases and J lost 1, with 15 bases in between. The CDR3 loop is CASSRKDRGSYEQYF. The CDR3, as DNA: TGTGCCAGCAGCCGCAAGGACCGGGGGTCCTACGAGCAGTACTTC.

V gene TRBV7-9 combines with J gene TRBJ1-2; 7 bases are shared with TRBD1. V dropped 2 bases and J dropped 6; count of bases not matched to a gene: 6. This CDR3 is built from 14 residues. Germline V gene sequence: CDR1 SEHNR, CDR2 FQNEAQ (reference sequence). This CDR3 is CASSLLNRGNGYTF. Written as DNA, the CDR3 is TGTGCCAGCAGCTTACTGAACAGGGGTAATGGCTACACCTTC.

The rearrangement joins TRBV19 to TRBJ2-5, with D maybe TRBD1 (6 bases). This CDR3 is built from 14 residues. Germline V gene sequence: CDR1 LNHDA, CDR2 SQIVND (reference sequence). With 7 bases removed from V and 1 base from J, the gap between germline ends came to 13 bases. CDR3 coding DNA: TGTGCCAGTAATAACAGGGTATTCCAAGAGACCCAGTACTTC. Amino acid sequence: CASNNRVFQETQYF.

About this clone itself: One junction end does not reproduce the germline sequence, and a read error may be involved. The chain employs TRBV7-7 and TRBJ2-5; unclear D gene. This CDR3 region has 16 residues. Germline V gene data show CDR1 as SSHAT and CDR2 as FNYEAQ (reference sequence). CDR3 amino acids: CASSLSALGPQETQYF. CDR3 nucleotides: TGTGCTAGCAGCTTAAGTGCGCTGGGCCCCCAAGAGACCCAGTACTTC.

The chain joins TRBV2 to TRBJ2-1, with 7 bases matching TRBD1. Germline loops: CDR1 SNHLY, CDR2 FYNNEI. The CDR3 runs to 14 residues. V was clipped by 6 bases and J by 5 bases; unmatched bases: 7. The DNA of the CDR3 is TGTGCCAGCAGGACGGACAGGACCAACAATGAGCAGTTCTTC. Its protein product is CASRTDRTNNEQFF.

The genes are TRBV7-8 and TRBJ2-3; 9 bases fit TRBD1. Germline CDR1 is SGHVS and CDR2 is FQNEAQ. J gave up 4 bases and V 4 bases, and 18 bases lay outside the gene matches. The CDR3 consists of 19 residues. CDR3 bases: TGTGCCAGCAGCTCAACAGGGGGCGGGTGGGGCGGGGGCCCAGATACGCAGTATTTT. This encodes CASSSTGGGWGGGPDTQYF.

The chain has TRBV9 and TRBJ2-2, with 8 positions matching TRBD1. J gave up 2 bases and V 5 bases, and 8 bases lay outside the gene matches. Germline V CDR1 and CDR2: SGDLS, YYNGEE. CDR3 length equals 16 residues. The CDR3 region has the DNA TGTGCCAGCAGACCACCCGGGACAGGCAACACCGGGGAGCTGTTTTTT. Translating it yields CASRPPGTGNTGELFF.

The rearrangement uses TRBV4-3 and TRBJ1-1, with unresolved D. Between the trimmed V and J ends, which lost 0 bases and 7 bases, there was a span of 9 bases. Germline V gene lookup returns CDR1 LGHNA and CDR2 YSLEER. The CDR3 is 13 amino acids. The DNA of the CDR3 is TGCGCCAGCAGCCAAGATCGGGGTCTTGAAGCTTTCTTT. The encoded protein is CASSQDRGLEAFF.

V is TRBV10-3 and J is TRBJ1-1; 9 bases map to TRBD1. This CDR3 region has 15 residues. CDR1 is ENHRY, CDR2 SYGVKD, per germline. Germline trimming cut 0 bases from V and 4 bases from J; bases unmatched to any gene: 3. The chain's CDR3 is CAISESTGGGTEAFF. The CDR3 DNA follows: TGTGCCATCAGTGAGTCTACAGGGGGCGGCACTGAAGCTTTCTTT.

This clone has just a few counts. The J gene is TRBJ1-4, the V gene TRBV5-8; D uncertain. Trimming stripped 4 bases from V and 7 bases from J, with 8 bases between. Germline lookup yields CDR1 SGHTS and CDR2 YDEGEE. This CDR3 is built from 12 residues. The CDR3 loop is CASSNYGEKLFF. The CDR3 coding sequence is TGTGCCAGCAGCAATTACGGTGAAAAACTGTTTTTT.

The rearrangement uses TRBV2 and TRBJ2-7, with 13 nucleotides matching TRBD2. Trimming removed 6 bases from V and 3 bases from J; junction bases left unmatched: 8. Per germline, CDR1 SNHLY and CDR2 FYNNEI. The CDR3 is 16 residues long. The CDR3 sequence is CASRPTLAGGVYEQYF. CDR3 DNA: TGTGCCAGCAGACCCACACTAGCGGGGGGGGTCTACGAGCAGTACTTC.

Here the CDR3 DNA reads TGTGCCAGCAGCGGGGGACAGGGGGCTTTCTTT. Translation gives CASSGGQGAFF. The V gene is TRBV7-9, the J gene TRBJ1-1; 10 nucleotides align to TRBD1. Germline assignment: CDR1 SEHNR and CDR2 FQNEAQ (reference sequence). V trimming: 5 bases; J trimming: 11 bases; junction bases outside the gene matches: 2. The CDR3 runs to 11 residues. The full variable domain, with the rest looked up from reference TRBV7-9 and TRBJ1-1, is DTGVSQNPRHKITKRGQNVTFRCDPISEHNRLYWYRQTLGQGPEFLTYFQNEAQLEKSRLLSDRFSAERPKGSFSTLEIQRTEQGDSAMYLCASSGGQGAFFGQGTRLTVV.

This clone was counted between two and nine times. This chain uses TRBV27 with TRBJ1-1; D possibly corresponds to TRBD1 (6 bases). The CDR3 runs to 14 residues. Trimming removed 2 bases from V and 1 base from J, with 8 bases in between. The V gene's germline CDR1 is MNHEY and CDR2 SMNVEV (reference sequence). DNA of the CDR3: TGTGCCAGCAGTTTAGGACAGACGAACACTGAAGCTTTCTTT. Protein sequence: CASSLGQTNTEAFF.

A single count supports this clone. The chain joins TRBV2 to TRBJ2-5, with TRBD1 matching over 7 bases. The J call may be incorrect, as the DNA end agrees better with TRBJ2-7. This CDR3 has 14 residues. Germline CDR1 and CDR2: SNHLY and FYNNEI. CDR3 sequence reads: CASSERGPYYEQYF. The CDR3 nucleotides read TGTGCCAGCAGTGAGAGGGGGCCCTACTACGAGCAGTACTTC.

The chain carries TRBV7-6 and TRBJ1-2; D gene uncertain. V lost 5 bases to trimming and J lost 4 bases, with 14 bases between them. CDR3 length equals 14 residues. CDR1 is SGHVS, CDR2 FNYEAQ, per germline. This CDR3 reads CASSPERAPYGYTF. Written as DNA, the CDR3 is TGTGCCAGCAGCCCTGAGAGGGCTCCCTATGGCTACACCTTC.

The rearrangement joins TRBV29-1 to TRBJ1-5, with a tentative D call TRBD1 (5 bases). Per germline, CDR1 SQVTM and CDR2 ANQGSEA. The CDR3 is 12 amino acids. The V and J ends lost 6 bases and 5 bases respectively, with 11 bases between them. The CDR3 DNA reads as TGCAGCGTCCGGACAAGGGATCAGCCCCAGCATTTT. Its protein is CSVRTRDQPQHF.

This sequence joins TRBV29-1 and TRBJ2-3; no clear D. The CDR3 is made up of 13 amino acids. V lost 3 bases and J lost 6, with 13 bases in between. Germline V CDR1 and CDR2: SQVTM, ANQGSEA. CDR3 region: CSVDPHLGDTQYF. The CDR3 nucleotides are TGCAGCGTTGACCCACATCTTGGCGATACGCAGTATTTT.